The clone carrying this TCR beta chain was observed a few times. These data are taken from a study of T cells in Graves' hyperthyroidism and ophthalmopathy. Amplification of TCR beta CDR3 regions used RNA as the template. During a first-round RT-PCR of the TCR CDR3, the HTBI primer set was used. TCRdb re-called the multiplex PCR reads through MiXCR, storing one row per CDR3 protein. The profile shows roughly 660,000 distinct CDR3 sequences, around 15% of them singletons. This CDR3 region has 17 residues. V shed 2 bases, J shed 2 bases, and the junction held 10 bases outside the gene matches. Germline CDR1 reads GTSNPN; CDR2 reads SVGIG (reference sequence).

The sequencing input was blood. The receptor was isolated from a man aged 45-60 years with Graves' hyperthyroidism. V is TRBV30 and J is TRBJ1-5; 9 bases align to TRBD1. CDR3: CAWSSPDRGGGNQPQHF. DNA of the CDR3: TGTGCCTGGAGTTCCCCGGACAGGGGAGGAGGCAATCAGCCCCAGCATTTT.